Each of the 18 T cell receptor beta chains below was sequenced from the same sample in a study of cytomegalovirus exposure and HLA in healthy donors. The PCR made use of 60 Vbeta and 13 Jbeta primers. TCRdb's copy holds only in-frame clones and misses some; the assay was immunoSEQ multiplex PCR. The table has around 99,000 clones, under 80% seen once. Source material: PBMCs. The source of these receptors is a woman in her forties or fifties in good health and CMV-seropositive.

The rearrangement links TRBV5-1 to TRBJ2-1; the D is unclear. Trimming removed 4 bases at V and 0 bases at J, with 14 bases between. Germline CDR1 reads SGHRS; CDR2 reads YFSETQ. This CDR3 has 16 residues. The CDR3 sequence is CASSPILVSSYNEQFF. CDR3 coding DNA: TGCGCCAGCAGCCCGATTTTAGTGAGCTCCTACAATGAGCAGTTCTTC.

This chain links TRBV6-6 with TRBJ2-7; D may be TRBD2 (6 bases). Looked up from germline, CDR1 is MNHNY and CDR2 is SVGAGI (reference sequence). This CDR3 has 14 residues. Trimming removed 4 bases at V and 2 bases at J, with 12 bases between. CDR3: CASSSLARTYEQYF. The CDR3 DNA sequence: TGTGCCAGCAGTTCCCTAGCGAGGACCTACGAGCAGTACTTC.

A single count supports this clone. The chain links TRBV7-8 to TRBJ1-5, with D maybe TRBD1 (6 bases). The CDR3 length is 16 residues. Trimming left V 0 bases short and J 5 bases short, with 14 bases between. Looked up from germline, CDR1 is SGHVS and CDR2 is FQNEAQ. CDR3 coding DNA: TGTGCCAGCAGCTTAGCATGGGGAGGGGGGGATCAGCCCCAGCATTTT. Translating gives CASSLAWGGGDQPQHF. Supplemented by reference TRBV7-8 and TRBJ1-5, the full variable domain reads GAGVSQSPRYKVAKRGQDVALRCDPISGHVSLFWYQQALGQGPEFLTYFQNEAQLDKSGLPSDRFFAERPEGSVSTLKIQRTQQEDSAVYLCASSLAWGGGDQPQHFGDGTRLSIL.

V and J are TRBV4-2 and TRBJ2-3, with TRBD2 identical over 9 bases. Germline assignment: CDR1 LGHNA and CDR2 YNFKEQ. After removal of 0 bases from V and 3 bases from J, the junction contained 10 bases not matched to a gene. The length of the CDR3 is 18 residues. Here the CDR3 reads CASSQDPPAGGRTDTQYF. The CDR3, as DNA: TGTGCCAGCAGCCAAGATCCCCCGGCGGGGGGGCGGACAGATACGCAGTATTTT.

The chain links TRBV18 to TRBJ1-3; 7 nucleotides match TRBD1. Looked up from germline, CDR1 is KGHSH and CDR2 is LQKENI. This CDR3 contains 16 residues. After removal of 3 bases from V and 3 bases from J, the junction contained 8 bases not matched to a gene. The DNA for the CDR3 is TGTGCCAGCTCACCCCTTGGACAGGCCCTTGGAAACACCATATATTTT. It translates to CASSPLGQALGNTIYF.

The CDR3 reads CASSQNVAGGEETQYF. The CDR3 DNA reads TGTGCCAGCAGCCAGAATGTAGCGGGGGGGGAAGAGACCCAGTACTTC. The chain has TRBV4-2 and TRBJ2-5, with 11 bases fitting TRBD2. V lost 3 bases to trimming and J lost 3 bases; unmatched junction nucleotides: 6. Looked up from germline, CDR1 is LGHNA and CDR2 is YNFKEQ. The length of the CDR3 is 16 residues.

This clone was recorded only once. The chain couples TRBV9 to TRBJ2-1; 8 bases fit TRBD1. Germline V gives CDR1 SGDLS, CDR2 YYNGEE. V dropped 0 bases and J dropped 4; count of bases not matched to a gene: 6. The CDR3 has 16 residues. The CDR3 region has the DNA TGTGCCAGCAGCGTAGGACAGGGGCAGGGTTACAATGAGCAGTTCTTC. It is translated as CASSVGQGQGYNEQFF.

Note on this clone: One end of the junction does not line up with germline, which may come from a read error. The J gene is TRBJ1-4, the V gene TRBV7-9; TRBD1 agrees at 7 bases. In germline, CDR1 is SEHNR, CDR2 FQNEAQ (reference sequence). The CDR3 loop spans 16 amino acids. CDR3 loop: CSSSSTFGQGGEKLFF. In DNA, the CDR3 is TGTTCCAGCAGCTCCACTTTCGGGCAGGGGGGAGAAAAACTGTTTTTT. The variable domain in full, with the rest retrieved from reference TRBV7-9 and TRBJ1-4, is DTGVSQNPRHKITKRGQNVTFRCDPISEHNRLYWYRQTLGQGPEFLTYFQNEAQLEKSRLLSDRFSAERPKGSFSTLEIQRTEQGDSAMYLCSSSSTFGQGGEKLFFGSGTQLSVL.

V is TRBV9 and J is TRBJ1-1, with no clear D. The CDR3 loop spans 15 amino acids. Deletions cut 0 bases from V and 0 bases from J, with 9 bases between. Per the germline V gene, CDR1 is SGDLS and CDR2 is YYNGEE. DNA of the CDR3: TGTGCCAGCAGCGTAGTTCCCGGGATGAACACTGAAGCTTTCTTT. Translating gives CASSVVPGMNTEAFF.

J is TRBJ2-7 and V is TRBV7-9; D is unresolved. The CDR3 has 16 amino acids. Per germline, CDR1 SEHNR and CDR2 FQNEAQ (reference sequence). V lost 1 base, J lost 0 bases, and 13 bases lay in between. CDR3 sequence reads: CASSLEYGGSSYEQYF. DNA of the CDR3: TGTGCCAGCAGCTTAGAATATGGCGGATCCTCCTACGAGCAGTACTTC.

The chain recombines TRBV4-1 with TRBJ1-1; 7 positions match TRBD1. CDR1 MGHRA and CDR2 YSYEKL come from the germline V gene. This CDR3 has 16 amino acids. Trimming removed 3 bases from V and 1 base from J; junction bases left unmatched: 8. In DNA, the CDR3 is TGCGCCAGCAGCCAGAATCCCGGGACAGCGAACACTGAAGCTTTCTTT. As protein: CASSQNPGTANTEAFF.

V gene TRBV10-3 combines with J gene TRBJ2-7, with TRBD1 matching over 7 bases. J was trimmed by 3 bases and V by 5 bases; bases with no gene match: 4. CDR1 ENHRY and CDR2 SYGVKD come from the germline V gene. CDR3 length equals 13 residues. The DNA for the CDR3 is TGTGCCATCAGTCGGGACAGCCTCTACGAGCAGTACTTC. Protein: CAISRDSLYEQYF.

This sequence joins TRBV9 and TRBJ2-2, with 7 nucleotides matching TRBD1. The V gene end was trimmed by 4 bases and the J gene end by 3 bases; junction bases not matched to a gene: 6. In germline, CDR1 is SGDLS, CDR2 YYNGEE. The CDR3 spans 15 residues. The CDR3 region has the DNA TGTGCCAGCAGCCTTAGGGGGCGGGACACCGGGGAGCTGTTTTTT. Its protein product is CASSLRGRDTGELFF.

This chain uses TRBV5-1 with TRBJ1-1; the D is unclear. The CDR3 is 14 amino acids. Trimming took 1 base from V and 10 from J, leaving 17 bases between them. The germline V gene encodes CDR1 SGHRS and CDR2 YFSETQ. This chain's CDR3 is CASSLNPQPGGAFF. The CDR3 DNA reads TGCGCCAGCAGCTTGAACCCACAACCTGGAGGAGCTTTCTTT.

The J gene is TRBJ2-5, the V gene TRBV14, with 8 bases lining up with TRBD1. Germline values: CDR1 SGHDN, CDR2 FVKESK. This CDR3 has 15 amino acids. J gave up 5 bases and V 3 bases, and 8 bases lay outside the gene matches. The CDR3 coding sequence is TGTGCCAGCAGCCACGCACAGGGGGTAGGGGAGACCCAGTACTTC. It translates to CASSHAQGVGETQYF.

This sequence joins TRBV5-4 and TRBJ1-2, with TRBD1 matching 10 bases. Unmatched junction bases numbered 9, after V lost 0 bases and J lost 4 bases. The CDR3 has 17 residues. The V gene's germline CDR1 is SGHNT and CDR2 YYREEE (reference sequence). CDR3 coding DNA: TGTGCCAGCAGCTTGGTTGGTGTGGGGACAGGGGTCTATGGCTACACCTTC. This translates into CASSLVGVGTGVYGYTF. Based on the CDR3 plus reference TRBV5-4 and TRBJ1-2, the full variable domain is ETGVTQSPTHLIKTRGQQVTLRCSSQSGHNTVSWYQQALGQGPQFIFQYYREEENGRGNFPPRFSGLQFPNYSSELNVNALELDDSALYLCASSLVGVGTGVYGYTFGSGTRLTVV.

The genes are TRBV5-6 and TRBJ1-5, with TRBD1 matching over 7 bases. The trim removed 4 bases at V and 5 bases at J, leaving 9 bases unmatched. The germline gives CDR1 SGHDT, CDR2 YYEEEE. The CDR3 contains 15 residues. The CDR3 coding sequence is TGTGCCAGCAGCCGACAGGGTTTATTGTATCAGCCCCAGCATTTT. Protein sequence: CASSRQGLLYQPQHF.

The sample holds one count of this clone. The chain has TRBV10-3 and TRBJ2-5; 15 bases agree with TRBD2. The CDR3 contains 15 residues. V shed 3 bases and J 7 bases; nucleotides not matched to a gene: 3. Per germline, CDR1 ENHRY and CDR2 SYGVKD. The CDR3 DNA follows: TGTGCCATCAGTGATCCGGGACTAGCGGGAGGGACCCAGTACTTC. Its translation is CAISDPGLAGGTQYF.